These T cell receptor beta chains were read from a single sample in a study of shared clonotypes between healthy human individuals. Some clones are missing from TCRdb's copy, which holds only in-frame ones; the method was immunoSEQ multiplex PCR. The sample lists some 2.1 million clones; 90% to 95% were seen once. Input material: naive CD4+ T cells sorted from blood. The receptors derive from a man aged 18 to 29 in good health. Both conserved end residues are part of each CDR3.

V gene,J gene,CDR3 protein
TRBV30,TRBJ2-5,CACLPARETQYF
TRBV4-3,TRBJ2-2,CASSPGLAITGELFF
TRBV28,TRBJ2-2,CASSSVGRAGELFF
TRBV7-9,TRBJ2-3,CAGLTGHF
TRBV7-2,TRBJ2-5,CASSLIRGVQETQYF
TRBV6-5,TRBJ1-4,CASSTGWDEKLFF
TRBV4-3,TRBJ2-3,CASSQGEGGTDTQYF
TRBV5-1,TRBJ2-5,CASSITGETQYF
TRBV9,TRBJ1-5,CASSAGGSSNQPQHF
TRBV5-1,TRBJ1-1,CASSVNQRNTEAFF
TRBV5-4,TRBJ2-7,CASSEGTSLPVEQYF
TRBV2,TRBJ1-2,CASSRDSYGYTF
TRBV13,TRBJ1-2,CASSPGTGGSHYGYTF
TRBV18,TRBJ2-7,CASSPHRGGTYEQYF
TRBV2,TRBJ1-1,CASSAPGWLNTEAFF
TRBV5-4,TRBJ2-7,CASSPPGLPYEQYF
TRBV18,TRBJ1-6,CASSPGRQGGSPLHF
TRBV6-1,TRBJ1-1,CASCEGPRNTEAFF
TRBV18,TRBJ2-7,CASSPPGLSPIHEQYF
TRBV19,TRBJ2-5,CASSPTWTGHLETQYF